These T cell receptor beta chains were read from a single sample in a study of cytomegalovirus exposure and HLA in healthy donors. Libraries were prepared by immunoSEQ multiplex PCR; TCRdb keeps only in-frame clonotypes and omits some of them. Found here are roughly 120,000 clones, around 80% of them singletons; the top ten hold 4.8%. Input material: PBMCs. Receptors originate from a man under 40 in good health and CMV-seropositive. Each CDR3 is given with its conserved first and last residue. The order of the fields is D gene, V gene, J gene, clone size, CDR3 DNA, CDR3 protein. D genes are given only for firm matches. Where a row states a size, it is once, few, many or the class of an expanded clone; other rows omit it.

TRBD2	TRBV6-5	TRBJ2-5	-	TGTGCCAGCAGTAGGACTAGCGGGGGGCCCGAGACCCAGTACTTC	CASSRTSGGPETQYF
-	TRBV12-5	TRBJ1-4	-	TGTGCTAGTGGTTTCGTGCAGAATGAAAAACTGTTTTTT	CASGFVQNEKLFF
TRBD1	TRBV28	TRBJ1-1	-	TGTGCCAGCAGTGACAGGGGGCCTAAGAACACTGAAGCTTTCTTT	CASSDRGPKNTEAFF
TRBD1	TRBV9	TRBJ1-3	-	TGTGCCAGCAGCGTTAAGGGTCAGGGGGCGGGGAACACCATATATTTT	CASSVKGQGAGNTIYF
-	TRBV5-1	TRBJ1-6	-	TGCGCCAGCAGCTTGAGGCCTACCCAGGGCTCACCCCTCCACTTT	CASSLRPTQGSPLHF
TRBD1	TRBV19	TRBJ1-2	-	TGTGCCAGTAGTATCGGCGCGGGACAGATGGGTGGCTACACCTTC	CASSIGAGQMGGYTF
TRBD1	TRBV5-1	TRBJ2-7	-	TGCGCCAGCAGCTCCCAGACAGGGTGGTACGAGCAGTACTTC	CASSSQTGWYEQYF
TRBD1	TRBV10-3	TRBJ2-1	-	TGTGCCGTCCTCCGGGACAGGGCCCTCTCCTACAATGAGCAGTTCTTC	CAVLRDRALSYNEQFF
TRBD1	TRBV18	TRBJ1-2	-	TGTGCCAGCTCACCGGGACAGAGTAACTATGGCTACACCTTC	CASSPGQSNYGYTF
TRBD1	TRBV6-5	TRBJ2-4	few	TGTGCCAGCAGTTACTCGACCGGGACAGCGGTTAGGGATCAGTACTTC	CASSYSTGTAVRDQYF
TRBD1	TRBV7-2	TRBJ2-1	-	TGTGCCAGCAGCTTCTACCGGACAGGCTCCTACAATGAGCAGTTCTTC	CASSFYRTGSYNEQFF
TRBD1	TRBV6-1	TRBJ1-3	few	TGTGCCAGCAAGGGGGCCCGCTCTGGAAACACCATATATTTT	CASKGARSGNTIYF
TRBD1	TRBV28	TRBJ2-1	once	TGTGCCAGCAGTGGTACCGGGACAGGCACCTACAATGAGCAGTTCTTC	CASSGTGTGTYNEQFF